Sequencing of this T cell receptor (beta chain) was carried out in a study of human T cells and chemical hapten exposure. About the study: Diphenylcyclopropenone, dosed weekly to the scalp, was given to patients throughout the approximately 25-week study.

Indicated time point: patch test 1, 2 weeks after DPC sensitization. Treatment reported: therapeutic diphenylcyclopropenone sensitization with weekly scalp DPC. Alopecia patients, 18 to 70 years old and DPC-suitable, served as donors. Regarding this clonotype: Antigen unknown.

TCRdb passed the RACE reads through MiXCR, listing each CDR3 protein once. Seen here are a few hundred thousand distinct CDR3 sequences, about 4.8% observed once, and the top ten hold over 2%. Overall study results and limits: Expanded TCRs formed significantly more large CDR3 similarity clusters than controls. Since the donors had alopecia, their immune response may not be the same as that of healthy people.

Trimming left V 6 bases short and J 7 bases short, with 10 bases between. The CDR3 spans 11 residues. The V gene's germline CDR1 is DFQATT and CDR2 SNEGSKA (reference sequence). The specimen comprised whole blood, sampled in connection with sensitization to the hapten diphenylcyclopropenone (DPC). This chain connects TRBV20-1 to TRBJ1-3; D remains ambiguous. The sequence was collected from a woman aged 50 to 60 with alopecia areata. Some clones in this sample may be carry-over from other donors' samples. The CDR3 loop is CSAHGGNTIYF. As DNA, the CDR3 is TGCAGTGCCCACGGCGGCAACACCATATATTTT.